One and the same sample provided the 11 T cell receptor beta chains below, sequenced in a study of Graves' ophthalmopathy and Graves' hyperthyroidism. Amplified material comprised TCR beta CDR3 regions derived from RNA transcripts. Second-round multiplex PCR came after a first-round RT-PCR that employed HTBI primers. TCRdb reprocessed the multiplex PCR reads via MiXCR and lists one record per CDR3 protein. The sample holds about 210,000 distinct CDR3 sequences; approximately 28% are singletons and the top ten take 9.1%. Specimen: peripheral blood. These receptors were obtained from a man aged 50-60 years with Graves' ophthalmopathy.

In DNA, the CDR3 is TGTGCCAGTAGTCCACTGGACAGTAGGAATGAGCAGTTCTTC. It specifies CASSPLDSRNEQFF. This rearrangement joins TRBV19 to TRBJ2-1; the D gene is possibly TRBD1 (6 bases). V gave up 5 bases and J gave up 7 bases, with 15 bases separating them. The CDR3 runs 14 residues. CDR1 LNHDA and CDR2 SQIVND come from the germline V gene (reference sequence).

On this clonotype itself: This may come from a read error, since a much larger clone is one base off. The chain recombines TRBV14 with TRBJ2-2; a possible D gene is TRBD2 (6 bases). This CDR3 has 14 residues. From germline, CDR1 is SGHDN and CDR2 FVKESK. The CDR3 DNA sequence: TGTGCCAGCAGCCAAGACCTCTTGGCCGGGGGGCTGTTTTTT. It codes for CASSQDLLAGGLFF.

CDR3 sequence reads: CASSISGFAGFAGELFF. As DNA, the CDR3 is TGTGCCAGTAGTATCAGTGGTTTCGCGGGATTTGCCGGGGAGCTGTTTTTT. The J gene is TRBJ2-2, the V gene TRBV19; tentative D call: TRBD2 (6 bases). The CDR3 is 17 amino acids. Between the trimmed V and J ends, which lost 3 bases and 6 bases, there was a span of 20 bases. Germline V gene sequence: CDR1 LNHDA, CDR2 SQIVND (reference sequence).

This clonotype was recorded many times. The V call is TRBV28, the J call TRBJ1-5; D may be TRBD1 (5 bases). The CDR3 covers 15 residues. V gave up 3 bases and J gave up 2 bases, with 11 bases separating them. Germline V lookup: CDR1 MDHEN, CDR2 SYDVKM. The DNA of the CDR3 is TGTGCCAGCAGTTTCCAGGGTTTGGGCAATCAGCCCCAGCATTTT. As protein: CASSFQGLGNQPQHF.

The chain uses TRBV6-2 or TRBV6-3 and TRBJ1-1; weak D call: TRBD1 (5 bases). The CDR3 extends over 14 amino acids. CDR1 and CDR2 (germline): MNHEY, SVGEGT. V lost 10 bases, J lost 3 bases, and 18 bases lay in between. This chain's CDR3 is CATNPRERDTEAFF. In DNA, the CDR3 is TGTGCCACCAACCCCAGGGAACGGGACACTGAAGCTTTCTTT.

V and J are TRBV10-3 and TRBJ1-2; 12 nucleotides agree with TRBD1. Germline CDR1 is ENHRY and CDR2 is SYGVKD. CDR3 length: 14 amino acids. Unmatched junction bases numbered 7, after V lost 6 bases and J lost 8 bases. The CDR3 bases are TGTGCCATCAGGCCGGGACAGGGGGCTGAAGGCTACACCTTC. This translates into CAIRPGQGAEGYTF.

This clonotype has at least ten counts. V usage is TRBV11-2 and J usage is TRBJ1-3, with 9 bases matching TRBD1. The trim removed 5 bases at V and 1 base at J, leaving 6 bases unmatched. Germline loops: CDR1 SGHAT, CDR2 FQNNGV. The CDR3 covers 16 residues. CDR3 sequence (DNA): TGTGCCAGCAGCCGGGAACAGGGGGCATCTGGAAACACCATATATTTT. Protein product: CASSREQGASGNTIYF.

This clonotype was found a few times. The V gene is TRBV27, the J gene TRBJ1-5; TRBD1 is a possible D gene (5 bases). V was cut by 5 bases and J by 3 bases, with 14 bases left in between. Germline-derived CDR1 and CDR2 are MNHEY and SMNVEV (reference sequence). The CDR3 contains 15 residues. The CDR3 DNA is TGTGCCAGCAGTCCCCTTCAGGGCAACAATCAGCCCCAGCATTTT. Residues: CASSPLQGNNQPQHF.

This clonotype was recorded at least ten times. The chain couples TRBV7-2 to TRBJ2-5; no clear D gene. V dropped 6 bases and J dropped 4 bases, with 12 bases sitting between them. The CDR3 extends over 13 amino acids. The germline CDR1 and CDR2 sequences are SGHTA and FQGNSA. CDR3 residues: CASSKGTIETQYF. In DNA form, the CDR3 reads TGTGCCAGCAGTAAGGGTACGATAGAGACCCAGTACTTC.

This clonotype was observed at least ten times. The V and J genes are TRBV20-1 and TRBJ2-7, with no clear D. Germline assignment: CDR1 DFQATT and CDR2 SNEGSKA (reference sequence). Trimming pared 5 bases from V and 3 bases from J, leaving 8 bases between. The CDR3 consists of 11 residues. CDR3: CSASGYYEQYF. The CDR3 coding sequence is TGCAGTGCTTCCGGGTACTACGAGCAGTACTTC.

This clonotype was counted ten times or more. The chain is built from TRBV20-1 and TRBJ2-5; D is unresolved. The CDR3 runs to 14 residues. Germline assignment: CDR1 DFQATT and CDR2 SNEGSKA (reference sequence). The V end lost 0 bases, the J end lost 2 bases, and 10 bases lay between the germline ends. The CDR3 reads CSARDDRRQETQYF. CDR3 coding DNA: TGCAGTGCTAGAGATGATAGGCGGCAAGAGACCCAGTACTTC.